This TCR beta chain came from a study of T cells expressing NK-cell markers. Per germline, CDR1 ENHRY and CDR2 SYGVKD. The CDR3 totals 13 residues. Remarks on this clonotype: Its antigen is as yet unknown.

TCRdb reprocessed the 5' RACE reads and keeps a single row for each CDR3 protein, giving no DNA. This table lists about 260,000 distinct CDR3 sequences. Study-wide results and limits: A handful of donors showed these clonotypes also leading the CD3+CD56-NKG2C+ fraction.

The sequence was obtained from a man between 18 and 29 years old in good health. Sequencing was done on a sample of blood T cells: a sorted CD56 or NKG2C T cell subset, CD4+ or CD8+ T cells, or bulk PBMC T cells (not recorded which). The rearrangement joins TRBV10-3 to TRBJ2-3; the D call of TRBD1 rests on TCRdb alone, since no DNA is present to check it. The CDR3 sequence is CAISGRVADTQYF.